Given below is one T cell receptor beta chain in context. No antigen is known for it. One base away there is no much larger clone; base qualities are not given. Sequences MNHEY (CDR1) and SVGEGT (CDR2) are obtained from the germline V gene. The CDR3 runs 13 amino acids, cysteine and phenylalanine included. CDR3 DNA is the only sequence kept; it has 39 bases, read in frame from the first base. V loses 0 bases, J loses 4 bases, and the germline ends lie 6 bases apart. This specimen comes from a study of control samples from healthy donors and cancer patients (dated by TCRdb to between 2020 and 2021). Library method: the immunoSEQ multiplex PCR assay. TCRdb provides this immuneACCESS table in a form limited to in-frame rearrangements. Some clones are lacking; in checked studies, under half of them reflect an unresolved V gene, and why the rest are absent is not known. For this sample the table gives 65,000 to 85,000 clones, of which approximately 88% were detected only once. Clones ranked in the top ten supply over 8% of the sample.

The sample was PBMCs. The V gene is TRBV6-2 or TRBV6-3 and the J gene is TRBJ1-1; the D gene cannot be resolved reliably. This sequence was found in a woman aged 45-65 years with colorectal cancer. Here the CDR3 is given as CASSYSAPTEAFF. The DNA sequence follows: TGTGCCAGCAGTTACTCGGCCCCCACTGAAGCTTTCTTT.